The T cell receptor beta chain under discussion was sequenced for a study of T cell responses to AZD1222 COVID-19 vaccine. Sequencing was performed with immunoSEQ multiplex PCR; in TCRdb, only in-frame clones are kept and a portion is missing. The sample has 160,000 or so clones; about nine tenths are singletons. To note about this clone: Antigen specificity is unknown.

The study, taken as a whole, reports: Recipients of two AZD1222 doses showed rising Spike-specific TCR breadth and depth. Every sample of the repertoires postdated the peak T cell response. In a largely white British group with more females than males, clonal diversity was possibly underestimated.

The CDR3 runs to 14 residues. Trimming pared 0 bases from V and 6 bases from J, leaving 13 bases between. CDR1 is SGHDT and CDR2 is YYEEEE in the germline V gene. The sequenced sample was peripheral blood, obtained on day 0 of AZD1222 vaccination. The origin of this receptor is an adult in good health. The chain couples TRBV5-6 to TRBJ2-7; D uncertain. This CDR3 reads CASSLAAGPREQYF. The DNA of the CDR3 is TGTGCCAGCAGCTTGGCTGCCGGCCCTCGCGAGCAGTACTTC.